The 9 T cell receptor beta chains in this list originate from one sample, sequenced in a study of blood T cell repertoires in COVID-19. Data came from immunoSEQ multiplex PCR; TCRdb stores just in-frame clones and leaves some out. Among about 82,000 clones listed, roughly 80% were seen once. Sequenced input: peripheral blood. The origin of the receptors is a man aged 60-69 years with COVID-19, enrolled during active disease.

The chain joins TRBV24-1 to TRBJ2-3; D might be TRBD2 (5 bases). Germline lookup yields CDR1 KGHDR and CDR2 SFDVKD. This CDR3 has 16 residues. Trimming removed 3 bases at V and 1 base at J, with 13 bases between. CDR3 in amino acids: CATSDAKGAGTDTQYF. Here the CDR3 DNA reads TGTGCCACCAGTGATGCCAAGGGAGCAGGCACAGATACGCAGTATTTT.

The CDR3 nucleotides read TGTGCCAGCAGCCCCGGGGGGGGACAGCAGTATTTT. It yields the protein CASSPGGGQQYF. The genes are TRBV5-4 and TRBJ2-3; 8 nucleotides match TRBD2. V gave up 4 bases and J gave up 11 bases; unmatched junction bases: 6. The germline gives CDR1 SGHNT, CDR2 YYREEE (reference sequence). The CDR3 is 12 amino acids.

V gene TRBV5-1 combines with J gene TRBJ2-3, with 15 bases fitting TRBD2. Germline trimming cut 4 bases from V and 5 bases from J; bases unmatched to any gene: 8. This CDR3 is built from 17 residues. Germline CDR1 is SGHRS and CDR2 is YFSETQ. CDR3 sequence (DNA): TGCGCCAGCAGCCTAGCCGGGGGACTAGCGGGAGGAGATACGCAGTATTTT. Translating it yields CASSLAGGLAGGDTQYF.

V is TRBV4-1 and J is TRBJ2-3, with D perhaps TRBD2 (6 bases). This CDR3 contains 17 residues. Germline assignment: CDR1 MGHRA and CDR2 YSYEKL. V lost 3 bases and J lost 3, with 19 bases in between. DNA of the CDR3: TGCGCCAGCAGCCAGGTCCCGAGGGCGGGGTGGACAGATACGCAGTATTTT. This codes for CASSQVPRAGWTDTQYF.

This clone is a singleton in its sample. This chain connects TRBV5-4 to TRBJ1-6, with D maybe TRBD1 (6 bases). The CDR3 is 15 residues long. Deletions cut 4 bases from V and 6 bases from J, with 14 bases between. Germline V gives CDR1 SGHNT, CDR2 YYREEE (reference sequence). This chain's CDR3 is CASSVMTGGNSPLHF. The CDR3 DNA is TGTGCCAGCAGCGTAATGACAGGCGGTAATTCACCCCTCCACTTT. The full variable domain, completed using reference TRBV5-4 and TRBJ1-6, is ETGVTQSPTHLIKTRGQQVTLRCSSQSGHNTVSWYQQALGQGPQFIFQYYREEENGRGNFPPRFSGLQFPNYSSELNVNALELDDSALYLCASSVMTGGNSPLHFGNGTRLTVT.

V is TRBV5-6 and J is TRBJ2-3; tentatively, D is TRBD1 (5 bases). Germline CDR1 SGHDT, CDR2 YYEEEE. Trimming removed 4 bases from V and 0 bases from J, with 12 bases in between. The CDR3 is 15 amino acids. The CDR3: CASSPRQSSTDTQYF. As DNA, the CDR3 is TGTGCCAGCAGCCCCCGACAGTCTAGCACAGATACGCAGTATTTT.

The gene calls are TRBV28 and TRBJ1-1; 7 bases fit TRBD1. The V gene end was trimmed by 5 bases and the J gene end by 10 bases; junction bases not matched to a gene: 10. The CDR3 is made up of 13 amino acids. Germline V gene data show CDR1 as MDHEN and CDR2 as SYDVKM. CDR3: CASSTNTGVGAFF. The CDR3 bases are TGTGCCAGCAGTACAAACACAGGGGTTGGAGCTTTCTTT.

This chain links TRBV15 with TRBJ2-1; 8 positions match TRBD2. The V segment lost 0 bases and the J segment 7 bases; nucleotides outside the gene matches: 2. The germline gives CDR1 LNHNV, CDR2 YYDKDF (reference sequence). This CDR3 is built from 14 residues. CDR3 sequence: CATSRDRGGNEQFF. CDR3 DNA: TGTGCCACCAGCAGAGATCGGGGGGGTAATGAGCAGTTCTTC.

The chain has TRBV3-1 (or the pseudogene TRBV3-2) and TRBJ1-2; unclear D gene. CDR3 size: 15 residues. Trimming stripped 3 bases from V and 5 bases from J, with 16 bases between. Germline V gene sequence: CDR1 LGHDT, CDR2 YNNKEL (reference sequence). The CDR3 DNA reads TGTGCCAGCAGCCAGACCGAGGGTGCGGAGTATGGCTACACCTTC. It translates to CASSQTEGAEYGYTF.